The 13 T cell receptor beta chains below all came from one sample that was sequenced in a study of cytomegalovirus exposure and HLA in healthy donors. A multiplex PCR was run with 60 Vbeta primers and 13 Jbeta primers. Clones were read by immunoSEQ multiplex PCR, and TCRdb kept only the in-frame ones, dropping some. In the table there are some 150,000 clones, just under 80% of which are singletons. The specimen sequenced was PBMCs. These receptors were collected from a male donor in good health and CMV-seronegative.

This clone was seen just once. This sequence joins TRBV30 and TRBJ1-3; a weak D match, TRBD1 (6 bases). The length of the CDR3 is 14 residues. Per germline, CDR1 GTSNPN and CDR2 SVGIG (reference sequence). V lost 0 bases, J lost 6 bases, and 12 bases lay in between. CDR3 bases: TGTGCCTGGAGTGTATTAGCAGGGGCAAACACCATATATTTT. This translates into CAWSVLAGANTIYF. The full variable domain, with the rest looked up from reference TRBV30 and TRBJ1-3, is SQTIHQWPATLVQPVGSPLSLECTVEGTSNPNLYWYRQAAGRGLQLLFYSVGIGQISSEVPQNLSASRPQDRQFILSSKKLLLSDSGFYLCAWSVLAGANTIYFGEGSWLTVV.

The CDR3 nucleotides are TGTGCCAGCAGCACAGGGGCGGACTATGGCTACACCTTC. This gives the protein CASSTGADYGYTF. The J gene is TRBJ1-2, the V gene TRBV7-9, with 7 nucleotides matching TRBD1. In germline, CDR1 is SEHNR, CDR2 FQNEAQ (reference sequence). The V segment lost 5 bases and the J segment 3 bases; nucleotides outside the gene matches: 3. The CDR3 runs to 13 residues.

The rearrangement joins TRBV7-6 to TRBJ1-3, with unresolved D. The V and J ends lost 7 bases and 4 bases respectively, with 20 bases between them. CDR1 SGHVS and CDR2 FNYEAQ come from the germline V gene. This CDR3 has 16 amino acids. In nucleotides, the CDR3 is TGTGCCAGCATCCCGGAGGGCGGTCTGAGGGGAAACACCATATATTTT. Protein: CASIPEGGLRGNTIYF.

The V call is TRBV6-1, the J call TRBJ2-1; 12 bases are shared with TRBD1. The CDR3 is 17 amino acids. CDR1 and CDR2 from the germline V gene are MNHNS and SASEGT. The J segment lost 6 bases and the V segment lost 4 bases, leaving 10 bases of the junction unmatched. The CDR3 protein is CASSGSPGQGATNEQFF. DNA of the CDR3: TGTGCCAGCAGTGGAAGTCCGGGACAGGGGGCCACCAATGAGCAGTTCTTC.

The chain has TRBV19 and TRBJ2-5; 7 nucleotides match TRBD1. The CDR3 consists of 14 residues. With 4 bases clipped from V and 4 bases from J, the junction kept 6 bases outside the gene matches. Germline CDR1 is LNHDA and CDR2 is SQIVND (reference sequence). For the CDR3, the DNA is TGTGCCAGTAGTAGGTACAGGGGATTAGAGACCCAGTACTTC. Protein product: CASSRYRGLETQYF.

The chain links TRBV29-1 to TRBJ2-3; D possibly corresponds to TRBD2 (5 bases). The CDR3 length is 14 residues. Germline CDR1 is SQVTM and CDR2 is ANQGSEA. CDR3 bases: TGCAGTTGTACACGGACTCTTCTCACAGATACGCAGTATTTT. It encodes CSCTRTLLTDTQYF.

The chain links TRBV5-4 to TRBJ2-5; 14 nucleotides match TRBD2. The CDR3 has 17 amino acids. Germline V gene lookup returns CDR1 SGHNT and CDR2 YYREEE (reference sequence). The V and J ends lost 4 bases and 5 bases, in that order; junction bases with no gene match: 10. The CDR3 nucleotides are TGTGCCAGCAGCGAAATCCCGGGACTAGCGGGGGCTGAGACCCAGTACTTC. This sequence encodes CASSEIPGLAGAETQYF.

This clone has only one observation. V is TRBV7-2 and J is TRBJ2-1; TRBD2 aligns across 7 bases. V lost 2 bases, J lost 6 bases, and 4 bases stayed unmatched. CDR3 length: 14 residues. Germline CDR1 and CDR2: SGHTA and FQGNSA. DNA of the CDR3: TGTGCCAGCAGCTTACCTAGCGGCAGCAATGAGCAGTTCTTC. Translating it yields CASSLPSGSNEQFF.

The chain joins TRBV7-2 to TRBJ2-7, with 8 bases fitting TRBD2. J was trimmed by 2 bases and V by 6 bases; bases with no gene match: 6. CDR1 is SGHTA, CDR2 FQGNSA, per germline. The CDR3 totals 14 residues. The CDR3 coding sequence is TGTGCCAGCAGAACAGGACTAGCTACCTACGAGCAGTACTTC. Translating it yields CASRTGLATYEQYF.

In this sample, this clone turned up a few times. The J gene is TRBJ2-1, the V gene TRBV4-1; D gene uncertain. The CDR3 has 15 amino acids. CDR1 is MGHRA, CDR2 YSYEKL, per germline. V was pared by 5 bases and J by 0 bases, with 11 bases between. The CDR3 sequence: CASSYSLSSYNEQFF. The DNA for the CDR3 is TGCGCCAGCAGCTACAGTTTAAGCTCCTACAATGAGCAGTTCTTC.

J is TRBJ1-2 and V is TRBV12-5; the D gene is possibly TRBD1 (5 bases). Trimming cost V 4 bases and J 6 bases, with 18 bases left between them. Germline V lookup: CDR1 LGHNT, CDR2 FRNRAP. This CDR3 has 15 amino acids. CDR3 coding DNA: TGTGCTAGTGGTTCCCCAGAATCAGGGAACCATGGCTACACCTTC. It is translated as CASGSPESGNHGYTF.

This rearrangement joins TRBV30 to TRBJ2-3; 12 bases agree with TRBD2. The CDR3 totals 16 residues. J was trimmed by 8 bases and V by 3 bases; bases with no gene match: 12. CDR1 is GTSNPN, CDR2 SVGIG, per germline (reference sequence). The chain's CDR3 is CAWSRPLAGGHVTQYF. CDR3 DNA: TGTGCCTGGAGCCGCCCGCTAGCGGGGGGGCATGTTACGCAGTATTTT.

The chain is built from TRBV4-3 and TRBJ2-3, with 16 bases lining up with TRBD2. V was clipped by 3 bases and J by 4 bases; unmatched bases: 4. Per germline, CDR1 LGHNA and CDR2 YSLEER. This CDR3 is 17 amino acids long. The DNA of the CDR3 is TGCGCCAGCAGCCAGGGACTAGCGGGGGGGCTCTCAGATACGCAGTATTTT. As protein: CASSQGLAGGLSDTQYF.